This T cell receptor beta chain was obtained from a study of T cell responses to AZD1222 COVID-19 vaccine. Study-wide results and caveats: At 160-218 and 743-854, vaccine-associated CD4 TCRs were dominant, and they spanned spike. The donor cohort was predominantly white British with a female majority, and clonal diversity may have been underestimated. There were repertoire samples only from the period after the peak T cell response. Vaccination with two AZD1222 doses was followed by a rise in Spike-specific TCR breadth and depth.

CDR3 length: 12 amino acids. Deletions cut 0 bases from V and 8 bases from J, with 8 bases between. Germline assignment: CDR1 WNHNN and CDR2 SYGVQD (reference sequence). Some clones are missing from TCRdb's copy, which holds only in-frame ones; the method was immunoSEQ multiplex PCR. The top ten clones hold 45% to 50% of a sample with 85,000 to 110,000 clones, 90% to 95% of them seen once. Comment on this clone: The antigen is unknown.

This chain joins TRBV10-1 and TRBJ2-7, with D perhaps assigned TRBD1 or TRBD2 (5 bases each). The TCR originated in an adult in good health. The material was peripheral blood, obtained on day 0 of AZD1222 vaccination. In nucleotides, the CDR3 is TGCGCCAGCAGTGAGTCGACGGGACAGCAGTACTTC. It specifies CASSESTGQQYF.